This TCR beta chain was obtained from a study of response to subunit inactivated influenza vaccine. Overall study findings and caveats: It was the authors' suggestion that each seasonal influenza vaccination recruits few new T cells.

One entry per CDR3 protein results from TCRdb running MiXCR on the RT-PCR reads. The table lists 650,000 to 800,000 distinct CDR3 sequences, roughly 13% of them singletons, with roughly 6.4% in the top ten. V gave up 2 bases and J gave up 6 bases, with 11 bases separating them. The CDR3 consists of 13 residues. Germline V lookup: CDR1 SGHDT, CDR2 YYEEEE. Only a few counts were recorded for this clonotype. Antigen unknown. The sample was PBMCs from blood, taken about 14 days before vaccination. The sequence was collected from a man aged 50 to 59 who received an inactivated influenza vaccine. The J gene is TRBJ1-2, the V gene TRBV5-6, with a possible D match to TRBD1 (5 bases). CDR3 loop: CASSLSRVNGYTF. The CDR3 DNA reads as TGTGCCAGCAGCTTATCCAGGGTCAATGGCTACACCTTC.